This TCR beta chain was sequenced for a study of blood T cell repertoires in COVID-19. The overall study: Both acute and convalescent COVID-19 samples were obtained from the United States, Italy and Spain. PBMCs, B-cell-depleted T cells, or T cells were the source of the cDNA or gDNA that made up the material.

Original processing methods: Counts of nucleated cells, estimated from reference gene primer amplification, were obtained. Only in-frame clones appear in the TCRdb table, and some are missing; sequencing was by immunoSEQ multiplex PCR. V, J and clone size are those of that table, while D and trimming were read from the DNA. Found here are roughly 80,000 clones, over 90% of them singletons; the top ten hold over 1.5%. This CDR3 has 12 amino acids. The V end lost 3 bases, the J end lost 2 bases, and 5 bases lay between the germline ends. The V gene's germline CDR1 is GTSNPN and CDR2 SVGIG (reference sequence).

Sequenced sample: peripheral blood. This receptor was taken from a man in his 60s with acute or convalescent COVID-19. The chain has TRBV30 and TRBJ2-1, with D unresolved. The CDR3: CAWSVTYNEQFF. For the CDR3, the DNA is TGTGCCTGGAGCGTTACCTACAATGAGCAGTTCTTC. Full variable domain (rest looked up from reference TRBV30 and TRBJ2-1): SQTIHQWPATLVQPVGSPLSLECTVEGTSNPNLYWYRQAAGRGLQLLFYSVGIGQISSEVPQNLSASRPQDRQFILSSKKLLLSDSGFYLCAWSVTYNEQFFGPGTRLTVL.